This T cell receptor beta chain derives from a study of shared clonotypes between healthy human individuals. A remark on this clone: What it binds is not known. This could be a read error, since a much larger clone is one nucleotide away. Other DNA sequences in the sample encode the same CDR3.

The study ran the assay at deep level. Assay: immunoSEQ multiplex PCR; the TCRdb copy retains only in-frame clones and omits some. The sample lists around 700,000 clones, around 72% occurring once. Each of the donors was a healthy adult who was HIV-negative and had not had a recent acute infection or vaccination. Study-level points and caveats: Measured sharing among donors was expected to vary with sequencing depth.

The CDR3 is made up of 19 amino acids. Germline CDR1 and CDR2: SGDLS and YYNGEE. Sequenced material: memory CD4+ T cells sorted from blood. The subset denotes: CD45RA-negative fraction. V and J are TRBV9 and TRBJ2-6; 10 positions match TRBD1. The clonotype was recovered from a woman aged 30 to 39 in good health. The chain's CDR3 is CASTGILRQGADGANVLTF. The CDR3 region has the DNA TGTGCCAGCACCGGGATACTACGACAGGGGGCTGATGGGGCTAACGTCCTGACTTTC.